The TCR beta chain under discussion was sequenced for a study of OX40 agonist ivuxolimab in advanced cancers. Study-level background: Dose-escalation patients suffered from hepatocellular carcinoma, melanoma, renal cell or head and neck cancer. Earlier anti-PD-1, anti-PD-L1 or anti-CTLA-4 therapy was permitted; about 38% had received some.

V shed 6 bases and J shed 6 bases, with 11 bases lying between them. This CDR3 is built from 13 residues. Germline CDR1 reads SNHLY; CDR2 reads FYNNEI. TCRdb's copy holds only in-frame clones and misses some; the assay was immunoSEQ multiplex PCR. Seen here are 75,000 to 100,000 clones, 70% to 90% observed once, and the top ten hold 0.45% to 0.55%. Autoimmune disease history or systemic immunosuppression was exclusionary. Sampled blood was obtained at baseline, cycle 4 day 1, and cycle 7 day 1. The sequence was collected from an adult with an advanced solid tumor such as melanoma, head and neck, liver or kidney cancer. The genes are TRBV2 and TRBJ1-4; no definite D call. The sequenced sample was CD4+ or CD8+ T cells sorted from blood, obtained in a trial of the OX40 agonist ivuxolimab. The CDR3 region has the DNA TGTGCCAGCAGCTACAACTTGCATGAAAAACTGTTTTTT. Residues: CASSYNLHEKLFF.